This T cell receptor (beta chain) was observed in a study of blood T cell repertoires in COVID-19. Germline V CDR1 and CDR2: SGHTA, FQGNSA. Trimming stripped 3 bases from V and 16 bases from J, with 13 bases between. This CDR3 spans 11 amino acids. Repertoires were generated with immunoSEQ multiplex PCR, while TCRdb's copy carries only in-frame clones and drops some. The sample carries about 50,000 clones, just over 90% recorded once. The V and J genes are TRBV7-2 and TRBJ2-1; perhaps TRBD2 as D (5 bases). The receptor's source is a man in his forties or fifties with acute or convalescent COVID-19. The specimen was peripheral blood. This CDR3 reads CASSFSGKVFF. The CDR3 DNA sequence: TGTGCCAGCAGCTTTTCCGGGAAGGTATTCTTC.